The present T cell receptor (beta chain) was sequenced within a study of naive and memory T cell subsets. This CDR3 contains 12 residues. The V gene lost 8 bases and the J gene lost 0 bases, with 10 bases spanning the gap. The germline gives CDR1 GTSNPN, CDR2 SVGIG (reference sequence). The sample's treatment: skin biopsy from PPD injection site in Mantoux-positive individual. TCR cDNA received a 3' ligated oligonucleotide that carried a UMI. Tuberculin skin test biopsies were taken where PPD was injected in Mantoux-positive people. About this clonotype: Its specificity is not known.

The SP2 primer and nested alpha and beta constant region primers amplified ligated cDNA in four rounds. TCRdb re-derived calls from the UMI-ligation and nested PCR reads in MiXCR, one entry per CDR3 protein. Of 40,000 or so distinct CDR3 sequences listed, more than 9.5% are singletons. Study observations and caveats: The RNA method is potentially sensitive to activation and differentiation changes. Delayed type IV hypersensitivity infiltration was taken to explain higher tuberculin-site TCR counts. Far more TCRs reportedly came from tuberculin skin test site biopsies.

The material was skin, obtained from a tuberculin skin test site. This TCR was sampled from an adult in good health. This chain links TRBV30 with TRBJ1-1; a possible D gene is TRBD1 (5 bases). The CDR3 bases are TGTGCCGTCCGGGGCCTGAACACTGAAGCTTTCTTT. It encodes CAVRGLNTEAFF.